This T cell receptor (beta chain) derives from a study of cytomegalovirus exposure and HLA in healthy donors. Study-wide context: Out of roughly 170 million T cells, an earlier analysis found 117 million unique TCR beta sequences in total.

Whole-study results and caveats: Per a prior analysis, the majority of TCR beta V segments were productive roughly 87% or roughly 30% of the time. Reports described diagnosis of cytomegalovirus status by the classifier as highly specific and sensitive.

A multiplex PCR was run with 60 Vbeta primers and 13 Jbeta primers. The table came from immunoSEQ multiplex PCR; TCRdb's copy has only in-frame clones and leaves some out. The top ten clones hold around 0.97% of a sample with under 200,000 clones, approximately 81% of them seen once. About this clone: Antigen: not known.

Germline V gene lookup returns CDR1 MNHEY and CDR2 SMNVEV (reference sequence). V lost 6 bases, J lost 6 bases, and 21 bases lay in between. The CDR3 contains 16 residues. Source material: PBMCs. This chain joins TRBV27 and TRBJ1-5; possibly TRBD1 for D (5 bases). The receptor's source is a young man in good health and CMV-seronegative. CDR3 bases: TGTGCCAGCAGACTCGGGGGGGGAAACCTTGGTCAGCCCCAGCATTTT. Its translation: CASRLGGGNLGQPQHF.